In this sample, the clone carrying this TCR beta chain turned up a few times. This entry comes from a study of identical twins. V was trimmed by 2 bases and J by 0 bases, leaving 13 bases between them. The CDR3 loop spans 16 amino acids. Germline V gene lookup returns CDR1 SGHRS and CDR2 YFSETQ. TCRdb called the 5' RACE reads again in MiXCR, with one record for every CDR3 protein. The table shows hundreds of thousands of distinct CDR3 sequences, with 15% to 20% occurring only once. The same data also went into a second study, on T cells expressing NK-cell markers. That paper notes: As a fraction of CD8+ T cells, dominant NKG2C+ clonotypes reached about 1.0-8% in 5 to 7 donors.

The clonotype originates from a woman in her late teens or twenties in good health. The specimen sequenced was PBMCs. The chain links TRBV5-1 to TRBJ2-3; D may be TRBD1 (6 bases). CDR3 loop: CASSFTTGLSTDTQYF. CDR3 bases: TGCGCCAGCAGCTTTACAACAGGGCTTAGCACAGATACGCAGTATTTT.